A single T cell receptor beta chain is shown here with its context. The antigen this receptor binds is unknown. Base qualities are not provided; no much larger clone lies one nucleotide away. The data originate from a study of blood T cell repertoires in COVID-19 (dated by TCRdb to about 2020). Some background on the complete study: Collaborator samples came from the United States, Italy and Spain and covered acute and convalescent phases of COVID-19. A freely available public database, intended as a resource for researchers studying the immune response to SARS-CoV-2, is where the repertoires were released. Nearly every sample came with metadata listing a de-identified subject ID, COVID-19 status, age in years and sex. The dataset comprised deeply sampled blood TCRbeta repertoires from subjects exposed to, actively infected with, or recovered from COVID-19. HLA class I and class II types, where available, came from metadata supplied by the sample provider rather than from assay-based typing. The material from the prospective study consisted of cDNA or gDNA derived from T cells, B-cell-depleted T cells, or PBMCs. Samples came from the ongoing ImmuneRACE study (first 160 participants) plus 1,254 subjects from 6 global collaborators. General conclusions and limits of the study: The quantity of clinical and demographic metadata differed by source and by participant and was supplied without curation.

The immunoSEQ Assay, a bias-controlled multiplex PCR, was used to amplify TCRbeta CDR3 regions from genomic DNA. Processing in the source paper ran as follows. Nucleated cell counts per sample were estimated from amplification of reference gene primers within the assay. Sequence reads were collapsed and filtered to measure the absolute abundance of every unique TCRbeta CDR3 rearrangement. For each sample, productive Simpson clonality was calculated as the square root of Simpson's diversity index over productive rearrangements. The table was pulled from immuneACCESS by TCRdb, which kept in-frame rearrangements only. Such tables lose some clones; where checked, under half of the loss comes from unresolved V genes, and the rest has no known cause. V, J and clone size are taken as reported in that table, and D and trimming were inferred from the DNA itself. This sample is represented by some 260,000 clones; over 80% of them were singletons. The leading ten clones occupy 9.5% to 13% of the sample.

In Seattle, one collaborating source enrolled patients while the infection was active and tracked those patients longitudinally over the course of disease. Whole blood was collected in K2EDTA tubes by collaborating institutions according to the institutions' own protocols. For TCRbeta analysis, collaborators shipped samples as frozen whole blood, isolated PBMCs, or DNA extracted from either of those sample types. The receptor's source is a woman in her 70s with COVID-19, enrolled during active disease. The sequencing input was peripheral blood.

Here is the DNA: TGTGCCAGCAGTTACGAGGGTCGGTATGGCTACACCTTC. The translation is CASSYEGRYGYTF. The chain was built from TRBV6-5 and TRBJ1-2; the D gene remains uncertain. Between the V and J ends, shortened by 2 bases and 5 bases respectively, the junction contains 9 bases. Taken from the germline V gene, the CDR1 and CDR2 loops are MNHEY and SVGAGI. The CDR3 runs 13 amino acids, cysteine and phenylalanine included. Kept here is only the CDR3 DNA, which spans 39 bases and is read in frame from base 1.